Listed here is a single T cell receptor (beta chain). CDR3 size: 14 residues. Per germline, CDR1 SGHTA and CDR2 FQGNSA. The V end lost 1 base, the J end lost 2 bases, and 9 bases lay between the germline ends. The data originate from a study of blood T cell repertoires in COVID-19. The wider study: Whether acute or convalescent, the COVID-19 samples came from the United States, Italy and Spain.

Only in-frame clones appear in the TCRdb table, and some are missing; sequencing was by immunoSEQ multiplex PCR. The table shows around 130,000 clones, with 70% to 90% occurring only once. Specimen: peripheral blood. V and J are TRBV7-2 and TRBJ2-7, with D hard to call. The receptor's source is a man aged 65 to 79 with active COVID-19. CDR3 coding DNA: TGTGCCAGCAGCTTAGATCGACTTACCTACGAGCAGTACTTC. Translation gives CASSLDRLTYEQYF. Full variable domain (outside the CDR3, taken from reference TRBV7-2 and TRBJ2-7): GAGVSQSPSNKVTEKGKDVELRCDPISGHTALYWYRQSLGQGLEFLIYFQGNSAPDKSGLPSDRFSAERTGGSVSTLTIQRTQQEDSAVYLCASSLDRLTYEQYFGPGTRLTVT.